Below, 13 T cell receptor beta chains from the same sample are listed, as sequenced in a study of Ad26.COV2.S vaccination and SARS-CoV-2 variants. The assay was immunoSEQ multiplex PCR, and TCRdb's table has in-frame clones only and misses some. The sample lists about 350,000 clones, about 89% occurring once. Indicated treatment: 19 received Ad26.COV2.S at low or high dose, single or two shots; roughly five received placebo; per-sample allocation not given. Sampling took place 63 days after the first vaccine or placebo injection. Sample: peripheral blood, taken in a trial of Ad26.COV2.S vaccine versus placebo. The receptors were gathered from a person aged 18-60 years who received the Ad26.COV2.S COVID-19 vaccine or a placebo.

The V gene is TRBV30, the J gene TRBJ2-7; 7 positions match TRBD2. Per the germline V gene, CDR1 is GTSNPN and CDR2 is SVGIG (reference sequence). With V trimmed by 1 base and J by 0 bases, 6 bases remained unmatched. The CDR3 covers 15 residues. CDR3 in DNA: TGTGCCTGGAGTGGCGAAGGCGGGAGCTCCTACGAGCAGTACTTC. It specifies CAWSGEGGSSYEQYF. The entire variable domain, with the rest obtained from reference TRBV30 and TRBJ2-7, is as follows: SQTIHQWPATLVQPVGSPLSLECTVEGTSNPNLYWYRQAAGRGLQLLFYSVGIGQISSEVPQNLSASRPQDRQFILSSKKLLLSDSGFYLCAWSGEGGSSYEQYFGPGTRLTVT.

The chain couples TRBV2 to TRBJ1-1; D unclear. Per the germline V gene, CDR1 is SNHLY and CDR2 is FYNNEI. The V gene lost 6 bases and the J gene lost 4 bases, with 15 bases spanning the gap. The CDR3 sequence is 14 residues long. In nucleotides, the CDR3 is TGTGCCAGCAGCCTGTACACAGCGGGCACTGAAGCTTTCTTT. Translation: CASSLYTAGTEAFF.

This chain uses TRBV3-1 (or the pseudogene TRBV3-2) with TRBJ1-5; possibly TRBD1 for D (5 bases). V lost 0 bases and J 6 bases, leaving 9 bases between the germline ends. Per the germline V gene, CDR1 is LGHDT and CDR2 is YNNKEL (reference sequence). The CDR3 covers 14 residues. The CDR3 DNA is TGTGCCAGCAGCCAAGACCTGGGGACTCAGCCCCAGCATTTT. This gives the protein CASSQDLGTQPQHF.

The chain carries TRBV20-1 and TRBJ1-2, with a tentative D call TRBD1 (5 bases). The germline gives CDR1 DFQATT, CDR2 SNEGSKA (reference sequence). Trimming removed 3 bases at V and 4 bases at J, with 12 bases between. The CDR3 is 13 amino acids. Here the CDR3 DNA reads TGCAGTGCTAGTCGGGGCGCTGGCTATGGCTACACCTTC. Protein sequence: CSASRGAGYGYTF.

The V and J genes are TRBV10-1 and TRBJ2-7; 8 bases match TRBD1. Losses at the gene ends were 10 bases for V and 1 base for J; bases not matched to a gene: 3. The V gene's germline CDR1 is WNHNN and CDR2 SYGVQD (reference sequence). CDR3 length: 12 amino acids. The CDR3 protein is CATYRGSYEQYF. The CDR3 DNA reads TGCGCCACCTACAGGGGGTCCTACGAGCAGTACTTC.

The CDR3 nucleotides read TGTGCCAGCAGTGCCGGGACAGGGGTTTACGAGCAGTACTTC. It encodes CASSAGTGVYEQYF. The chain combines TRBV27 with TRBJ2-7, with TRBD1 matching 10 bases. Germline CDR1 and CDR2: MNHEY and SMNVEV (reference sequence). This CDR3 contains 14 residues. V lost 5 bases to trimming and J lost 4 bases; unmatched junction nucleotides: 5.

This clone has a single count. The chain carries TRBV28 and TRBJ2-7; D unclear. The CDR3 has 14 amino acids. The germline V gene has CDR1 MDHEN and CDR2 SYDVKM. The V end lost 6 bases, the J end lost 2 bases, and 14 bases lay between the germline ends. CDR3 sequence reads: CASSPLRSPYEQYF. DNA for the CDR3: TGTGCCAGCAGCCCCTTACGATCACCCTACGAGCAGTACTTC.

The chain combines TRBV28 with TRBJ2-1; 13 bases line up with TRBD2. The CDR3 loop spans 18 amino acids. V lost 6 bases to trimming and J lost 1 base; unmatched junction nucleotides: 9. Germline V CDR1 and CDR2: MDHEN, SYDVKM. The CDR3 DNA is TGTGCCAGCAGCTCCCCGGGACTAGCGGGATCATCCTACAATGAGCAGTTCTTC. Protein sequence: CASSSPGLAGSSYNEQFF.

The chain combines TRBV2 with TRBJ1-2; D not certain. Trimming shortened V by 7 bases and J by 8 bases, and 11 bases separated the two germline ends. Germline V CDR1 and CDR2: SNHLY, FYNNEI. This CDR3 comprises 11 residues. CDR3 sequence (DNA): TGTGCCAGCAAAGTGGGGAAGGGCTACACCTTC. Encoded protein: CASKVGKGYTF. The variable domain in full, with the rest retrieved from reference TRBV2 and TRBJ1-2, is EPEVTQTPSHQVTQMGQEVILRCVPISNHLYFYWYRQILGQKVEFLVSFYNNEISEKSEIFDDQFSVERPDGSNFTLKIRSTKLEDSAMYFCASKVGKGYTFGSGTRLTVV.

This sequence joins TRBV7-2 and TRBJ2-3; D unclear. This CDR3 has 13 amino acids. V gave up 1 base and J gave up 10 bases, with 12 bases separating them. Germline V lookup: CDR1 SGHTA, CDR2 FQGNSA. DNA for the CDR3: TGTGCCAGCAGCTTAGGAGGTCAAGGGCCGCAGTATTTT. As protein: CASSLGGQGPQYF. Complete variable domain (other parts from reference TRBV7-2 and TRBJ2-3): GAGVSQSPSNKVTEKGKDVELRCDPISGHTALYWYRQSLGQGLEFLIYFQGNSAPDKSGLPSDRFSAERTGGSVSTLTIQRTQQEDSAVYLCASSLGGQGPQYFGPGTRLTVL.

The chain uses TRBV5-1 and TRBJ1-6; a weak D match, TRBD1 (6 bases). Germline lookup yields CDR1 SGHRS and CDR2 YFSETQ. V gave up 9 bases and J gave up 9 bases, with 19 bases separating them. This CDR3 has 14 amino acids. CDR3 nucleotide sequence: TGCGCCACCTCGGAGGGGGGTTTACGTTCACCCCTCCACTTT. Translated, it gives CATSEGGLRSPLHF.

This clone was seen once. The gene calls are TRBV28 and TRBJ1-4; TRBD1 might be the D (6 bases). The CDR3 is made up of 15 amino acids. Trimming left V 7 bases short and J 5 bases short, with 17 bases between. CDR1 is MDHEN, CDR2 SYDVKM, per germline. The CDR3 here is CASTARGGPNEKLFF. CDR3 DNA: TGTGCCAGCACCGCCCGGGGGGGGCCGAATGAAAAACTGTTTTTT. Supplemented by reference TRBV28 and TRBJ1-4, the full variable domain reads DVKVTQSSRYLVKRTGEKVFLECVQDMDHENMFWYRQDPGLGLRLIYFSYDVKMKEKGDIPEGYSVSREKKERFSLILESASTNQTSMYLCASTARGGPNEKLFFGSGTQLSVL.

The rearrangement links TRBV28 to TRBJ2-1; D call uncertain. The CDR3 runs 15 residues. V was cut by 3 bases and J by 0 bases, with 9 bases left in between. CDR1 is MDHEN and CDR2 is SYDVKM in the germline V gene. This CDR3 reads CASSFYSSSYNEQFF. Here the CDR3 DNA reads TGTGCCAGCAGTTTTTACTCGAGCTCCTACAATGAGCAGTTCTTC.